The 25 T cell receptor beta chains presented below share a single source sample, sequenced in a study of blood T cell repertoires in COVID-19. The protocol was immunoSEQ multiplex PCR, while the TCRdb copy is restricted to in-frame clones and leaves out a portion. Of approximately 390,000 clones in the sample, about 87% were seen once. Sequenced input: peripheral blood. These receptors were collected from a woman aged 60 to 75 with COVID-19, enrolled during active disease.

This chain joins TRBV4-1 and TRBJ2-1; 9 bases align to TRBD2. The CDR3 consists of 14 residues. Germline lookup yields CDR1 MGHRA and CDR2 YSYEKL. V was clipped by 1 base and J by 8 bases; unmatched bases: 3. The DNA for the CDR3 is TGCGCCAGCAGCCAAGGGGTAGCGGGGGATGAGCAGTTCTTC. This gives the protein CASSQGVAGDEQFF.

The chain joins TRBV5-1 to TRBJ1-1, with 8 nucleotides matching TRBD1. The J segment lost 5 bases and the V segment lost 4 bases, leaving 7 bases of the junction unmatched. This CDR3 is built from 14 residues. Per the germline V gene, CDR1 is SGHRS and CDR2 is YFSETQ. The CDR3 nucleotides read TGCGCCAGCAGCCCGGGACAGGTGGGAACTGAAGCTTTCTTT. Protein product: CASSPGQVGTEAFF.

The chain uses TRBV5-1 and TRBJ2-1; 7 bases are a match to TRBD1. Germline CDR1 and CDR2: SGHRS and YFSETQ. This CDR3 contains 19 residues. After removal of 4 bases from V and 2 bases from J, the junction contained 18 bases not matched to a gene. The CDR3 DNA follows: TGCGCCAGCAGCCAGACCCCGGGACAGTTCGTAGGGACCTACAATGAGCAGTTCTTC. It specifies CASSQTPGQFVGTYNEQFF.

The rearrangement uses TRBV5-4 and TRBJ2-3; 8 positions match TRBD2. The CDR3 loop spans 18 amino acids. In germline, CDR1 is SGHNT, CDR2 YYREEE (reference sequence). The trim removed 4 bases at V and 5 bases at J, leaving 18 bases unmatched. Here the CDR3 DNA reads TGTGCCAGCAGCGACCCTAGAGAGCGGGGGCGGGCTGGAGATACGCAGTATTTT. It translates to CASSDPRERGRAGDTQYF.

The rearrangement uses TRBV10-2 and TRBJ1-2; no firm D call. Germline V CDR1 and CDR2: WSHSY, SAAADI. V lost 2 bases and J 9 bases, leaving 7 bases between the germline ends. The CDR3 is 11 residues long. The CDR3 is CASSEDNRYTF. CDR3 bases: TGCGCCAGCAGTGAGGACAATCGCTACACCTTC.

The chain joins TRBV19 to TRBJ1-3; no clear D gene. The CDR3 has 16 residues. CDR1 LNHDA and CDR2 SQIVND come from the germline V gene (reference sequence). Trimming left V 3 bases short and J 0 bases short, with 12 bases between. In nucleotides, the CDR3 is TGTGCCAGTAGTATGGCAAGAGACTCCTCTGGAAACACCATATATTTT. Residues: CASSMARDSSGNTIYF.

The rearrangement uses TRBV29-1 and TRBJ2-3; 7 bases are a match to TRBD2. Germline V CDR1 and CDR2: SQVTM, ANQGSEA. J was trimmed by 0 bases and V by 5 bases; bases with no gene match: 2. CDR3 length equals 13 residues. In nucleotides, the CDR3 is TGCAGCGTTCTGCGGGGGAGCACAGATACGCAGTATTTT. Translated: CSVLRGSTDTQYF.

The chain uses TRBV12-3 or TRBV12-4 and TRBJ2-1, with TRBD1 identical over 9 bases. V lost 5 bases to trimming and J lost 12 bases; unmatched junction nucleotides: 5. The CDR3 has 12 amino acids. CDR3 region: CASSPQTGGQFF. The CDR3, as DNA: TGTGCCAGCAGTCCCCAGACAGGGGGGCAGTTCTTC.

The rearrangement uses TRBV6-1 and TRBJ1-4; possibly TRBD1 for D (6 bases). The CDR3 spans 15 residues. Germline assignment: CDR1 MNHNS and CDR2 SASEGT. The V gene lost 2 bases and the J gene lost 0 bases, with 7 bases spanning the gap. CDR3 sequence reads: CASSERTATNEKLFF. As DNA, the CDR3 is TGTGCCAGCAGTGAACGGACAGCAACTAATGAAAAACTGTTTTTT.

The chain's CDR3 is CASSASGKGVETQYF. CDR3 in DNA: TGTGCCAGCAGTGCTAGCGGAAAGGGGGTAGAGACCCAGTACTTC. The genes are TRBV7-3 and TRBJ2-5, with D possibly being TRBD2 (7 bases). CDR1 is SGHTA and CDR2 is FQGTGA in the germline V gene. V was shortened by 6 bases and J by 4 bases, with 18 bases between the two germline ends. This CDR3 has 15 amino acids.

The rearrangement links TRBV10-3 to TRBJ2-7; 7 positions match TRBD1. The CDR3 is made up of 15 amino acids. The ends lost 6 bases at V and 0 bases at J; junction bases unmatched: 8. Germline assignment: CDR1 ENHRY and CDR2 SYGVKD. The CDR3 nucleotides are TGTGCCATCAGGGCCGGGACAGCGAGCTCCTACGAGCAGTACTTC. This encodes CAIRAGTASSYEQYF.

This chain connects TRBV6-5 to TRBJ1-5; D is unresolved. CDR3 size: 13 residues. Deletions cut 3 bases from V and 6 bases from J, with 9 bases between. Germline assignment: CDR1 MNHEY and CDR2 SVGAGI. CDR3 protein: CASSYDSGQPQHF. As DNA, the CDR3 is TGTGCCAGCAGTTATGATTCAGGTCAGCCCCAGCATTTT.

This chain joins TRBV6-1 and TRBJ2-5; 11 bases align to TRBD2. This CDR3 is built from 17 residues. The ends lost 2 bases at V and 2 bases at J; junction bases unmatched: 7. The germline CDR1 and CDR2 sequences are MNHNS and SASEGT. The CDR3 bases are TGTGCCAGCAGTGAACGTCTAGCGGGGGGTCCACAAGAGACCCAGTACTTC. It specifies CASSERLAGGPQETQYF.

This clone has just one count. DNA of the CDR3: TGTGCCAGCAGTTTGGGCGGGACAGGGTCTGGAAACACCATATATTTT. As protein: CASSLGGTGSGNTIYF. This rearrangement joins TRBV28 to TRBJ1-3, with 9 bases that match TRBD1. CDR1 MDHEN and CDR2 SYDVKM come from the germline V gene. The CDR3 consists of 16 residues. V trimming: 3 bases; J trimming: 1 base; junction bases outside the gene matches: 4.

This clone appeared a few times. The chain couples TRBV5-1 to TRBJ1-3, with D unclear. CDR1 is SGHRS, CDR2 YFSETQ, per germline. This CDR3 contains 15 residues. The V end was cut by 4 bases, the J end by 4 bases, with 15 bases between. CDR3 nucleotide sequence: TGCGCCAGCAGCCCAGACGGTGCGGGAGGAAACACCATATATTTT. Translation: CASSPDGAGGNTIYF.

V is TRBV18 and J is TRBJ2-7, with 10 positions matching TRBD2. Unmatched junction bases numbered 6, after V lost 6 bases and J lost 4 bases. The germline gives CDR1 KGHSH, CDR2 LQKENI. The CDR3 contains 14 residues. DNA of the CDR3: TGTGCCAGCTCGCTAGCGGGGGAGATTTACGAGCAGTACTTC. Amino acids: CASSLAGEIYEQYF.

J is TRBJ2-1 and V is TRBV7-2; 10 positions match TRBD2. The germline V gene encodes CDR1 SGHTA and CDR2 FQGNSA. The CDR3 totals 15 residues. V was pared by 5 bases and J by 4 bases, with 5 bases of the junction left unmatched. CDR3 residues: CASSRISGGYNEQFF. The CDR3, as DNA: TGTGCCAGCAGCCGTATTAGCGGGGGGTACAATGAGCAGTTCTTC.

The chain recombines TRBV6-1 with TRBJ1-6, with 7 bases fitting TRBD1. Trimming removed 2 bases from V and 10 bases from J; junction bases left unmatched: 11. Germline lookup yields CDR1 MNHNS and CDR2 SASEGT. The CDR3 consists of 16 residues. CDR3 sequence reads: CASSEMGTANGSPLHF. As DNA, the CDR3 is TGTGCCAGCAGTGAAATGGGGACAGCAAACGGGTCACCCCTCCACTTT.

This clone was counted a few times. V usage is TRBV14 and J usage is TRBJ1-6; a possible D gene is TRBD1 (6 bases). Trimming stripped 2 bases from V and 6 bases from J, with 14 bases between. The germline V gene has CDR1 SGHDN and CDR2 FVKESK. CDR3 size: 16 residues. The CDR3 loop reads CASSQTRTALNSPLHF. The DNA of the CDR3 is TGTGCCAGCAGCCAAACTAGGACAGCCCTTAATTCACCCCTCCACTTT. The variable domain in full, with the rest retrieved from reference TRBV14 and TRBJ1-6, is EAGVTQFPSHSVIEKGQTVTLRCDPISGHDNLYWYRRVMGKEIKFLLHFVKESKQDESGMPNNRFLAERTGGTYSTLKVQPAELEDSGVYFCASSQTRTALNSPLHFGNGTRLTVT.

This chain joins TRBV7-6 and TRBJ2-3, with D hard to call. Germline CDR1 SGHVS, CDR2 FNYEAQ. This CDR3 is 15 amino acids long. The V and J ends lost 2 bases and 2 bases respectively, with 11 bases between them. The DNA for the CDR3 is TGTGCCAGCAGCTTACAGGCTACACTCACAGATACGCAGTATTTT. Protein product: CASSLQATLTDTQYF.

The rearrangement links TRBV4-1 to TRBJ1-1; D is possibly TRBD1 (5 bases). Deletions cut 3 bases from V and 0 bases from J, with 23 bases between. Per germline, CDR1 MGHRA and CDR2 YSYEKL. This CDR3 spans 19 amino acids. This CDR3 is CASSQEGAGVVRLNTEAFF. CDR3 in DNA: TGCGCCAGCAGCCAGGAGGGAGCGGGGGTTGTTCGTTTGAACACTGAAGCTTTCTTT.

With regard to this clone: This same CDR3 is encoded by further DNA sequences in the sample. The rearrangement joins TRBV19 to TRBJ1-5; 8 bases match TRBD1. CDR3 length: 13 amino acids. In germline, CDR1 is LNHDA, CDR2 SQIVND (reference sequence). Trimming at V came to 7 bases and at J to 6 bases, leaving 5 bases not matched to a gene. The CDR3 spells CASKDRGSQPQHF. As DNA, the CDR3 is TGTGCCAGTAAAGACAGGGGCAGTCAGCCCCAGCATTTT.

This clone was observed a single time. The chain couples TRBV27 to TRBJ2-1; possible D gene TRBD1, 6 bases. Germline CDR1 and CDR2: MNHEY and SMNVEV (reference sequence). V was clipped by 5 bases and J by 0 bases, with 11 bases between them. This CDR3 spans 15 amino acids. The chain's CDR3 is CASSQQGSSYNEQFF. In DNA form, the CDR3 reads TGTGCCAGCAGTCAACAGGGAAGCTCCTACAATGAGCAGTTCTTC.

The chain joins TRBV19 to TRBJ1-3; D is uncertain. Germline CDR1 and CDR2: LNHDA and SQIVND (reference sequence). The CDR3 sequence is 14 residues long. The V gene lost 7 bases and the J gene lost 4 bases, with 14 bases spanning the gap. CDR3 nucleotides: TGTGCCAGTAACCTTCTAGGAGGCGGAAACACCATATATTTT. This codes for CASNLLGGGNTIYF.

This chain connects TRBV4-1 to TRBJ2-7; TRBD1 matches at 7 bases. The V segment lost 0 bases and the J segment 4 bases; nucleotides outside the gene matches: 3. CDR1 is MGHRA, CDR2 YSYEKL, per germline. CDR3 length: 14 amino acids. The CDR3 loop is CASSQDGTAYEQYF. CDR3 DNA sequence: TGCGCCAGCAGCCAAGATGGGACAGCGTACGAGCAGTACTTC.